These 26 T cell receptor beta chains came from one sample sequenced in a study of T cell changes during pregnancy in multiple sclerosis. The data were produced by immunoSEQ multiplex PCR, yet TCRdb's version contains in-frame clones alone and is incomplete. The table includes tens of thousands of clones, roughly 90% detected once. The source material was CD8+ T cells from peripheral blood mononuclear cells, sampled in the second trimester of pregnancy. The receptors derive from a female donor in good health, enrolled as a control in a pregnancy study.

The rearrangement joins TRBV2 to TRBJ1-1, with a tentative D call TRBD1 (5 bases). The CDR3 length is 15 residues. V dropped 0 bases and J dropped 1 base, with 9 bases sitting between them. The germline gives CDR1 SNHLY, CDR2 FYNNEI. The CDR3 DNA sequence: TGTGCCAGCAGTGAAGCGACAGCCTCGAACACTGAAGCTTTCTTT. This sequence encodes CASSEATASNTEAFF.

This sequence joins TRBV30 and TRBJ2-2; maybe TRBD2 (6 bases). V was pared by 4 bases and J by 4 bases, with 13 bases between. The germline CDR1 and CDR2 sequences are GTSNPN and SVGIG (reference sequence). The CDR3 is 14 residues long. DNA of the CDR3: TGTGCCTGGAACGGAGGGTACGGCACCGGGGAGCTGTTTTTT. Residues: CAWNGGYGTGELFF.

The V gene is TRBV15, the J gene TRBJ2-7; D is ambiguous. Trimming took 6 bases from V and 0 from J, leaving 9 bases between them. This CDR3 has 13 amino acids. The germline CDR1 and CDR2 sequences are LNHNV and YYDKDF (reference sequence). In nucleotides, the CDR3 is TGTGCCACCAGGCCGAGTAGCTCCTACGAGCAGTACTTC. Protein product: CATRPSSSYEQYF.

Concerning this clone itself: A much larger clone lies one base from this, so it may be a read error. CDR3: CASSDGTSGSHEQFF. The CDR3, as DNA: TGTGCCAGCAGTGACGGGACTAGCGGGAGCCATGAGCAGTTCTTC. The V call is TRBV6-4, the J call TRBJ2-1, with 14 nucleotides matching TRBD2. Germline V gene data show CDR1 as MRHNA and CDR2 as SNTAGT. The CDR3 is 15 amino acids. V was pared by 2 bases and J by 8 bases, with 2 bases of the junction left unmatched.

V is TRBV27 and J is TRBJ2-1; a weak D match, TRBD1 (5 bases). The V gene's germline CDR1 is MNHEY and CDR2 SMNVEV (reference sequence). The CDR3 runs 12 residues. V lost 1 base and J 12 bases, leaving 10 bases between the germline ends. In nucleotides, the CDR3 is TGTGCCAGCAGTTTATTTGGGGCGATGCAGTTCTTC. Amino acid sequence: CASSLFGAMQFF.

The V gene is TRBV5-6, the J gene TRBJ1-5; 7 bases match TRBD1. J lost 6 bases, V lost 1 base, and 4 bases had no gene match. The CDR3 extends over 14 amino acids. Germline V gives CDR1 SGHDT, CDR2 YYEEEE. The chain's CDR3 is CASSLKGAVQPQHF. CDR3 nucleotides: TGTGCCAGCAGCTTGAAGGGGGCAGTTCAGCCCCAGCATTTT.

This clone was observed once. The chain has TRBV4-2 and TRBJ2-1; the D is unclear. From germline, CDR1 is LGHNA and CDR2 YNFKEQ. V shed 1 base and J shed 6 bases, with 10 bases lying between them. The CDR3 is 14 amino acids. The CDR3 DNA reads TGTGCCAGCAGCCAAGCGACTGGCTCCAATGAGCAGTTCTTC. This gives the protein CASSQATGSNEQFF.

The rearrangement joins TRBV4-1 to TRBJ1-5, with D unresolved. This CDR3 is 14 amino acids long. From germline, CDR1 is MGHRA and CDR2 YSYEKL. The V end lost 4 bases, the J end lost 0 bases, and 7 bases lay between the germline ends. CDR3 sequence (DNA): TGCGCCAGCAGCCGGGAGGGTAGCAATCAGCCCCAGCATTTT. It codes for CASSREGSNQPQHF.

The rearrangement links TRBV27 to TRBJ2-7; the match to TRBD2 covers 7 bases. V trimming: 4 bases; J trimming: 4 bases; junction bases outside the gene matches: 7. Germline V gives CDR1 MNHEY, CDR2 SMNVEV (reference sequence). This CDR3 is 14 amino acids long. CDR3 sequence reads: CASSSRNSGYEQYF. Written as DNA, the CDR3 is TGTGCCAGCAGTTCTAGGAATAGCGGGTACGAGCAGTACTTC.

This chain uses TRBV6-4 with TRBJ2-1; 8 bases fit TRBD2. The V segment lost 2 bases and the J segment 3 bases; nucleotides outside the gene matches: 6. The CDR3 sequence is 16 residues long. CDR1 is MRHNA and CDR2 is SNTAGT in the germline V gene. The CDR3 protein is CASSDGDLAGYNEQFF. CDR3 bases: TGTGCCAGCAGTGACGGGGATCTAGCGGGCTACAATGAGCAGTTCTTC.

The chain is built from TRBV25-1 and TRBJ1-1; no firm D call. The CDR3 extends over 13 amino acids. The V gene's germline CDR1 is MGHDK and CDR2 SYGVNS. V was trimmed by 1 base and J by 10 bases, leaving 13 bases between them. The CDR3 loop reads CASSEWNGVRAFF. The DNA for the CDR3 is TGTGCCAGCAGTGAATGGAACGGGGTGCGAGCTTTCTTT.

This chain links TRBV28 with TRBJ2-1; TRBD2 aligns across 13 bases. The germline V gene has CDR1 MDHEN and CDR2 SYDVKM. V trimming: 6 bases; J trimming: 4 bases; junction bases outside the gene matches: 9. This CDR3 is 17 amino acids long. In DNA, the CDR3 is TGTGCCAGCAGCACACTAGCGGGAGGGCCCCTATACAATGAGCAGTTCTTC. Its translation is CASSTLAGGPLYNEQFF.

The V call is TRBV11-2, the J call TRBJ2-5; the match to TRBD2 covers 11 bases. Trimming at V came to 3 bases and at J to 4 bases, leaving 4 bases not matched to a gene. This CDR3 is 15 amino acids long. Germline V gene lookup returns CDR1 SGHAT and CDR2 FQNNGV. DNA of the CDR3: TGTGCCAGCAGCTTTAGCGGGGGGGCCATAGAGACCCAGTACTTC. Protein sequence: CASSFSGGAIETQYF. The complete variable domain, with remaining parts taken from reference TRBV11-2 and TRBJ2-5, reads EAGVAQSPRYKIIEKRQSVAFWCNPISGHATLYWYQQILGQGPKLLIQFQNNGVVDDSQLPKDRFSAERLKGVDSTLKIQPAKLEDSAVYLCASSFSGGAIETQYFGPGTRLLVL.

The CDR3 nucleotides are TGTGCCAGCAGCCCCGGACAATATAGCAATCAGCCCCAGCATTTT. Translating gives CASSPGQYSNQPQHF. The chain links TRBV4-2 to TRBJ1-5; a possible D gene is TRBD1 (5 bases). V was shortened by 4 bases and J by 0 bases, with 10 bases between the two germline ends. Per germline, CDR1 LGHNA and CDR2 YNFKEQ. This CDR3 comprises 15 residues.

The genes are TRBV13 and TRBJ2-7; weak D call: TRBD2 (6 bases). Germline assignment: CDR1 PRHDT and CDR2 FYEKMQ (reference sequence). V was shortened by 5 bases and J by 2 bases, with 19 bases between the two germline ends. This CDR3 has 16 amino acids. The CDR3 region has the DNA TGTGCCAGCAGCCCCGCGGCGGGCGGGACGACCTACGAGCAGTACTTC. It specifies CASSPAAGGTTYEQYF.

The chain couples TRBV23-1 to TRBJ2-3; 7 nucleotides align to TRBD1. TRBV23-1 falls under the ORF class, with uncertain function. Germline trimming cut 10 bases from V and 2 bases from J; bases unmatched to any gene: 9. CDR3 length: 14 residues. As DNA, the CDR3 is TGCGCCACCACAGGGGATCGGGTCACAGATACGCAGTATTTT. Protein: CATTGDRVTDTQYF.

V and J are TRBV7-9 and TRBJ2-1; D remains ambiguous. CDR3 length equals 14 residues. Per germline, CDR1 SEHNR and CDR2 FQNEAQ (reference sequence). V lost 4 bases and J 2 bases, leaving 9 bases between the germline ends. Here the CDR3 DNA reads TGTGCCAGCAGCTCGACCAGGACCTACAATGAGCAGTTCTTC. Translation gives CASSSTRTYNEQFF.

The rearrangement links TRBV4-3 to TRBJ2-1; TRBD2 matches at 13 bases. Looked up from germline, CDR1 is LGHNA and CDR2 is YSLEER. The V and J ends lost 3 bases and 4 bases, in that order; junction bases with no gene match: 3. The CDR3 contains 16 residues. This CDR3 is CASSQGTSGDYNEQFF. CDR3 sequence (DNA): TGCGCCAGCAGCCAGGGGACTAGCGGGGATTACAATGAGCAGTTCTTC.

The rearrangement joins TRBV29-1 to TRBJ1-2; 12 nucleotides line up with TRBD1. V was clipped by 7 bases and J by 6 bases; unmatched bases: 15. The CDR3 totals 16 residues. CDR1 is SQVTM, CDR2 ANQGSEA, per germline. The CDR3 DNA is TGCAGCGCCGGGCGGGGACAGGGGGCGCAGGAGGATGGCTACACCTTC. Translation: CSAGRGQGAQEDGYTF.

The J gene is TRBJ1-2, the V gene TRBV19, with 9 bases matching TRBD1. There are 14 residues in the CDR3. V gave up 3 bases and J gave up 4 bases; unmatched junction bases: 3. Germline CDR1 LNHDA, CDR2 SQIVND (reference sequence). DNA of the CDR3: TGTGCCAGTAGTATTACAGGGGGCACCTATGGCTACACCTTC. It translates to CASSITGGTYGYTF.

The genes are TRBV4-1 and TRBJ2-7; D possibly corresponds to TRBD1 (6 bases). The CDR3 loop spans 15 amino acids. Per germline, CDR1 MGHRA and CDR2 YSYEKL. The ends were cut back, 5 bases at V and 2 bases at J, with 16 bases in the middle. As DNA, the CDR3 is TGCGCCAGCAGCGTTAATCCGGGACACCCCTACGAGCAGTACTTC. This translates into CASSVNPGHPYEQYF.

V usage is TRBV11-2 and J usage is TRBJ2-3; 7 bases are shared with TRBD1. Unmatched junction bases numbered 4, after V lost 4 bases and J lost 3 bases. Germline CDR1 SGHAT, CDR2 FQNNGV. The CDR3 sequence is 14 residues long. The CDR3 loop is CASSYGRGTDTQYF. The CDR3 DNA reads TGTGCCAGCAGCTACGGCAGGGGGACAGATACGCAGTATTTT.

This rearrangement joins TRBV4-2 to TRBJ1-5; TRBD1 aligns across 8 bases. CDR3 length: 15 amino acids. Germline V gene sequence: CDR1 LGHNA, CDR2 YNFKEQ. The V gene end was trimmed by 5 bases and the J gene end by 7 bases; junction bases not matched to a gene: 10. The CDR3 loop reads CASSAYRGEGQPQHF. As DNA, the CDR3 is TGTGCCAGCAGCGCTTACAGGGGGGAAGGCCAGCCCCAGCATTTT.

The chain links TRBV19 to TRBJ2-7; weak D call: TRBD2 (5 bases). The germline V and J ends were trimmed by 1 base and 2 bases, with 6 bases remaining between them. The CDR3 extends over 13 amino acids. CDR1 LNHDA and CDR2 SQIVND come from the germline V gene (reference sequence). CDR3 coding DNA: TGTGCCAGTAGTATAGCGGGGACCTACGAGCAGTACTTC. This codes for CASSIAGTYEQYF.

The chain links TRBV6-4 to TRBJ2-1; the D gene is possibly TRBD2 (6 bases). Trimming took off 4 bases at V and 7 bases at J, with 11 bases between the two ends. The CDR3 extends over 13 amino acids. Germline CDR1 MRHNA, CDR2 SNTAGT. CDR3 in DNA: TGTGCCAGCAGTGTTGGAGGGGAGAATGAGCAGTTCTTC. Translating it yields CASSVGGENEQFF.

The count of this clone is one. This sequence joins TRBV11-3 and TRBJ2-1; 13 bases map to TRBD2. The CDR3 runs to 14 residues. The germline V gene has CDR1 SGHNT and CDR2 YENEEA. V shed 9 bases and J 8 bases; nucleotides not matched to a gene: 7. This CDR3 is CASAGTSGKDEQFF. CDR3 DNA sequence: TGTGCCAGTGCCGGGACTAGCGGGAAAGATGAGCAGTTCTTC.